These T cell receptor beta chains were read from a single sample in a study of T cells in Graves' hyperthyroidism and ophthalmopathy. TCRdb redid the calling of the multiplex PCR reads with MiXCR, one entry per CDR3 protein. The sample contains about 380,000 distinct CDR3 sequences, about 18% of which appear only once. Sequenced: blood. These receptor sequences come from a man aged 18 to 29 with Graves' ophthalmopathy. Both conserved end residues are part of each CDR3. A D gene is named only where the DNA matches it firmly. The size of a clone is reported for some rows only, either as once, few or many, or as a class for expanded clones.

-	TRBV9	few	TRBJ2-1	TGTGCCAGCAGCGTCCCCAGGGCAGGGCACTACAATGAGCAGTTCTTC	CASSVPRAGHYNEQFF
-	TRBV11-2	few	TRBJ1-4	TGTGCCAGCAGCCGCCCGGGCATCCGGGGCAATGAAAAACTGTTTTTT	CASSRPGIRGNEKLFF
-	TRBV9	-	TRBJ2-7	TGTGCCAGCAGCATGGGGGTGCCACCCTACGAGCAGTACTTC	CASSMGVPPYEQYF
-	TRBV19	-	TRBJ2-7	TGTGCCAGTTCGAAGGTGTCAGAATACGAGCAGTACTTC	CASSKVSEYEQYF
TRBD1	TRBV19	-	TRBJ1-5	TGTGCCAGTAGTATAGCGACAGGGGTTGGCCCCTCTCCCCAGCATTTT	CASSIATGVGPSPQHF
TRBD1	TRBV9	many	TRBJ1-1	TGTGCCAGCACCCCGGGACAGGGTACTCCTGAAGCTTTCTTT	CASTPGQGTPEAFF
TRBD1	TRBV4-1	-	TRBJ2-3	TGCGCCAGCAGCCACCCATGGGGACAGGGGGCTCGAGCAGATACGCAGTATTTT	CASSHPWGQGARADTQYF
-	TRBV2	-	TRBJ1-3	TGTGCCAGAAGTCATGAGAACATAAACACCATATATTTT	CARSHENINTIYF
TRBD1	TRBV5-1	-	TRBJ1-3	TGCGCCAGCAGCCCGCTGGGGGACAGCCTCGCTGGAAACACCATATATTTT	CASSPLGDSLAGNTIYF
TRBD1	TRBV29-1	-	TRBJ1-2	TGCAGCGTGGTACAGGGGGCTAACTATGGCTACACCTTC	CSVVQGANYGYTF
-	TRBV7-9	-	TRBJ1-5	TGTGCCAGCAGCTCAGGGGAACCCCCAGGGAATCAGCCCCAGCATTTT	CASSSGEPPGNQPQHF
TRBD1	TRBV28	many	TRBJ2-4	TGTGCCAGCAGTCCCAGGGGGCCCCCTAATGGAGCCAAAAACATTCAGTACTTC	CASSPRGPPNGAKNIQYF
-	TRBV28	many	TRBJ2-3	TGTGCCAGCAGTTTTCTAGCAGGGGGCACAGATACGCAGTATTTT	CASSFLAGGTDTQYF
-	TRBV20-1	few	TRBJ1-5	TGCAGTGCTAGAGACCCAGCAATACTCTACAATCAGCCCCAGCATTTT	CSARDPAILYNQPQHF
TRBD1	TRBV5-6	-	TRBJ2-2	TGTGCCAGCAGCTCGCCATTGGACAGGGCGAACACCGGGGAGCTGTTTTTT	CASSSPLDRANTGELFF
-	TRBV2	many	TRBJ2-7	TGTGCCAGCAGTGACGGATTAACCTACGAGCAGTACTTC	CASSDGLTYEQYF
-	TRBV20-1	many	TRBJ2-3	TGCAGTGCTAGAGATACAGTAACTAGCAGGGATACGCAGTATTTT	CSARDTVTSRDTQYF
-	TRBV24-1	many	TRBJ2-4	TGTGCCACCAGTGATTCCACTCGGGACATAAACATTCAGTACTTC	CATSDSTRDINIQYF
-	TRBV11-2	many	TRBJ2-7	TGTGCCAGCAGCCTGCAGGCAAAGCAGTACTTC	CASSLQAKQYF
-	TRBV10-3	many	TRBJ1-6	TGTGCCATCAGTGAGTCAGGAGGGGGTGACTCACCCCTCCACTTT	CAISESGGGDSPLHF
-	TRBV7-6	many	TRBJ2-5	TGTGCCAGCAGCTTGGAACACCAAGAGACCCAGTACTTC	CASSLEHQETQYF
TRBD2	TRBV5-4	-	TRBJ2-3	TGTGCCAGCAGCAAGGGGACTAGCGGGGGGATGGATACGCAGTATTTT	CASSKGTSGGMDTQYF
-	TRBV10-2	-	TRBJ1-3	TGCGCCAGCAGTGAGTCAGGACGAAGGGGAAACACCATATATTTT	CASSESGRRGNTIYF
-	TRBV3-1	-	TRBJ1-1	TGTGCCAGCAGCCCAACGCAGTCTTTTGGCGTGAACACTGAAGCTTTCTTT	CASSPTQSFGVNTEAFF
TRBD2	TRBV5-1	-	TRBJ2-3	TGCGCCAGCAGCCAGGGACTAGCGGGGGCTTACACAGATACGCAGTATTTT	CASSQGLAGAYTDTQYF
-	TRBV6-2/TRBV6-3	many	TRBJ1-2	TGTGCCAGCAGTTCCCTGGACAACTATGGCTACACCTTC	CASSSLDNYGYTF
-	TRBV4-1	few	TRBJ2-5	TGCGCCAGCAGCCATTTTATGGGGGAAGAGACCCAGTACTTC	CASSHFMGEETQYF